This T cell receptor beta chain was observed in a study of monozygotic twins with inflammatory bowel disease. A template switching step added UMIs, each with a 6-nucleotide sample barcode. TCRdb re-called the 5' RACE reads and gives one entry per CDR3 protein, without DNA. The sample holds 350,000 to 550,000 distinct CDR3 sequences. Per donor there was one draw, yielding a blood sample of over 2 ml. Germline CDR1 reads SGHRS; CDR2 reads YFSETQ. The length of the CDR3 is 15 residues. Remarks on this clonotype: Its antigen is currently unknown.

General study findings and limits: Using the inverse Simpson index, IBD patients had lower TCRbeta diversity than healthy co-twins.

The chain joins TRBV5-1 to TRBJ1-1; lacking DNA, the TRBD1 call made by TCRdb goes unchecked. The clonotype comes from a human donor with ulcerative colitis or Crohn's disease, or a healthy co-twin of an affected twin (not recorded which). The sample taken for sequencing was blood. CDR3: CASSFRTGPNTEAFF.